This TCR beta chain comes out of a study of shared T cell receptors in the human thymus (dated by TCRdb to about 2021). Context from the whole study: The study investigated the way shared, self-reactive T-cell receptor alpha chains are produced in the human thymus.

Of note for this clone: Its cognate antigen has yet to be identified. There are no base qualities to consult, and no much larger clone falls within one base.

The protocol used for the library was the immunoSEQ multiplex PCR assay. TCRdb provides this immuneACCESS table in a form limited to in-frame rearrangements. Some clones are lacking; in checked studies, under half of them reflect an unresolved V gene, and why the rest are absent is not known. The sample yields 720,000 or so clones; around 85% were counted once. The top ten hold under 0.012% of the sample. At the junction V is shortened by 9 bases and J by 4 bases, with 9 bases in between. The CDR3 goes from the cysteine to the phenylalanine over 11 residues. Just CDR3 DNA is preserved here, 33 bases in frame from base 1. CDR1 MRHNA and CDR2 SNTAGT were looked up in the germline V gene. These sequences were also reported in another study, on human thymus T cells. The second study reports: In Finland, the donors were immunologically healthy infants who were having open corrective cardiac surgery for congenital heart defects. The thymus tissue came from surgical resects taken out during corrective cardiac surgery. Both the thymic and the peripheral blood repertoires appeared to show biased V and J gene segment usage. Highly overlapping thymic TCR repertoires among unrelated individuals were reported in the related research. The study characterized TCR alpha and beta repertoires from eight infant thymus samples and a few related peripheral blood samples. The infant donors were about 7 to 250 days old, and the cohort included about 6 males and two females. Thymocytes were released mechanically from tissue and stored at -70 °C as pellets of 10-30 million cells. A QIAsymphony instrument was used to extract genomic DNA from the frozen cell pellets. The immunoSEQ multiplex PCR assay was used to amplify the TCRB and TCRAD loci from a standardized quantity of quality-controlled genomic DNA. The amplicons spanned the V(D)J region and were long enough to cover the CDR3 and allow V and J genes to be identified. Through the commercial immunoSEQ service, the amplicons were sequenced on an Illumina platform. Primer bias and sequencing errors were corrected using previously described methods, and TCRAD and TCRB definitions followed the IMGT database. The repertoires were analysed using immunoSEQ Analyzer 3.0 and VDJTools for basic statistics, V/J segment usage, diversity estimates, rarefaction and pairwise overlap. To estimate diversity, the Chao1, ChaoE, Efron-Thisted, Shannon and inverse Simpson indices were applied, and diversity was also estimated on datasets down-sampled to the smallest sample. For repertoire overlap, CDR3 nucleotide sequence, V gene and J gene had to match strictly, and clustering was done by Jaccard-based multidimensional scaling. On average, thymus samples gave roughly 740,000 unique TCRB clonotypes, whereas blood samples gave roughly 86,000.

Material for sequencing was thymocytes. The V and J genes are TRBV6-4 and TRBJ1-2; confidence is insufficient to name the D gene. The clonotype was recovered from a girl less than two years old with a congenital heart defect. Donor details come from another sample of the same person, matched by shared clones. CDR3 loop: CARRVGYGYTF. The base sequence is TGTGCCAGGAGGGTGGGCTATGGCTACACCTTC.